The 9 T cell receptor beta chains presented below share a single source sample, sequenced in a study of tumor-infiltrating lymphocytes in primary liver carcinoma. A constant-region primer served to make TCR beta cDNA from roughly 480 ng total RNA. Each TCR beta library was derived from three nested multiplex PCR rounds that employed slightly modified ARM-PCR. Investigators reported that the first two PCR rounds, at around 9 cycles each, used TRBV1-TRBV30 forward primers with a C-beta reverse primer. TCRdb re-called the multiplex PCR reads through MiXCR, storing one row per CDR3 protein. This table holds roughly 100,000 distinct CDR3 sequences, roughly 85% found once. Extraction of RNA together with DNA used about 17-30 mg of unsorted bulk tissue. Specimen: liver tumor tissue from sampling region 3. Subset of the sample: tumor region T3, left-lateral pole. The receptors originated from a man aged 40-49 years with primary liver carcinoma and hepatitis B virus infection.

With respect to this clonotype: The conserved closing phenylalanine or tryptophan is absent in this CDR3, likely reflecting a read error. The J gene is TRBJ2-7, the V gene TRBV6-2 or TRBV6-3; D is unresolved. Looked up from germline, CDR1 is MNHEY and CDR2 is SVGEGT. V gave up 9 bases and J gave up 2 bases, with 14 bases separating them. This CDR3 has 13 amino acids. This chain's CDR3 is CASGYEVPYEQYY. The CDR3 DNA follows: TGTGCCAGTGGTTACGAGGTACCCTACGAGCAGTACTAC.

Remarks on this clonotype: A junction boundary mismatches the germline segment, possibly from a read error. The chain links TRBV5-1 to TRBJ2-1; D may be TRBD2 (6 bases). The CDR3 is 16 amino acids. CDR1 and CDR2 (germline): SGHRS, YFSETQ. Here the CDR3 DNA reads TGCGCCGGCAGCTTGGCCTGGCGGGGAAACTACAATGAGCAGTTCTTC. Its translation: CAGSLAWRGNYNEQFF.

This clonotype was observed many times. The chain uses TRBV6-2 or TRBV6-3 and TRBJ2-7; 8 nucleotides align to TRBD1. This CDR3 has 13 amino acids. The V gene's germline CDR1 is MNHEY and CDR2 SVGEGT. Unmatched junction bases numbered 8, after V lost 9 bases and J lost 4 bases. CDR3 loop: CASAGTGAYEQYF. CDR3 sequence (DNA): TGTGCCAGTGCCGGGACAGGAGCTTACGAGCAGTACTTC.

The chain employs TRBV14 and TRBJ1-1, with a possible D match to TRBD1 (6 bases). V was clipped by 4 bases and J by 0 bases, with 15 bases between them. The CDR3 has 16 amino acids. The germline V gene encodes CDR1 SGHDN and CDR2 FVKESK. The CDR3: CASSRGHQRMNTEAFF. As DNA, the CDR3 is TGTGCCAGCAGCCGGGGACATCAGAGAATGAACACTGAAGCTTTCTTT.

Details on this clonotype: One junction end does not reproduce the germline sequence, and a read error may be involved. This chain links TRBV6-2 or TRBV6-3 with TRBJ1-1; possible D gene TRBD1, 6 bases. CDR1 and CDR2 (germline): MNHEY, SVGEGT. The length of the CDR3 is 14 residues. The CDR3 DNA is TGTGCCAGCAATTACTCGGTTGTACAGGGTGAAGCTTTCTTT. It encodes CASNYSVVQGEAFF.

For this clonotype: Given the absence of the conserved phenylalanine or tryptophan at the CDR3 end, a read error is likely. CDR3 nucleotides: TGTGCCACCCGGAGGTCGGTTAATCAGCCCCAGCATCTC. This translates into CATRRSVNQPQHL. This rearrangement joins TRBV19 to TRBJ1-5; D call uncertain. Trimming removed 10 bases at V and 4 bases at J, with 14 bases between. The CDR3 sequence is 13 residues long. The germline V gene has CDR1 LNHDA and CDR2 SQIVND (reference sequence).

This clonotype was seen once. One junction end disagrees with the germline gene, perhaps due to a read error. The chain couples TRBV5-6 to TRBJ2-7, with D possibly matching TRBD1 (5 bases). Germline V CDR1 and CDR2: SGHDT, YYEEEE. The CDR3 is 16 amino acids. The CDR3 DNA reads TGTGCCAGCAGTAATACTTGGCGGCAGGGCTCCGACGAGCAGTACTTC. This encodes CASSNTWRQGSDEQYF.

As regards this clonotype: The germline gene is not matched at one end of the junction; a read error may be the cause. The CDR3 region is CANSPGGRARAKNIQYF. As DNA, the CDR3 is TGTGCCAACAGCCCAGGGGGTAGAGCCCGGGCCAAAAACATTCAATACTTC. V is TRBV12-3 or TRBV12-4 and J is TRBJ2-4; 7 bases agree with TRBD1. CDR3 length: 17 residues.

Concerning this clonotype: At one of its ends the junction is not consistent with the germline gene, which may arise from a read error. The V call is TRBV6-6, the J call TRBJ1-1, with D possibly being TRBD1 (5 bases). Germline lookup yields CDR1 MNHNY and CDR2 SVGAGI (reference sequence). The CDR3 is made up of 13 amino acids. The CDR3 coding sequence is TGTGCCAGCAGTTACTCGAGCGGGACTGAAGCTCTCTTC. Translating it yields CASSYSSGTEALF.